Described below is a single T cell receptor beta chain sequence and its context. Germline CDR1 SGHNT, CDR2 YYREEE (reference sequence). This CDR3 region has 15 residues. Deletions cut 4 bases from V and 0 bases from J, with 14 bases between. Using immunoSEQ multiplex PCR, the repertoire was profiled, and TCRdb retains in-frame clones only, with some absent. The table has some 290,000 clones, around 90% seen once; the top ten hold roughly 1%. This specimen comes from a study of blood T cell repertoires in COVID-19. About the research overall: Italy, Spain and the United States were the sources of the convalescent and acute COVID-19 samples.

Sequencing was done on a sample of peripheral blood. The TCR was taken from a woman aged 40 to 50 with COVID-19, enrolled during active disease. The chain employs TRBV5-4 and TRBJ2-7; maybe TRBD2 (6 bases). This CDR3 is CASSPGGGISYEQYF. In DNA form, the CDR3 reads TGTGCCAGCAGCCCCGGGGGTGGGATCTCCTACGAGCAGTACTTC. The full variable domain, completed using reference TRBV5-4 and TRBJ2-7, is ETGVTQSPTHLIKTRGQQVTLRCSSQSGHNTVSWYQQALGQGPQFIFQYYREEENGRGNFPPRFSGLQFPNYSSELNVNALELDDSALYLCASSPGGGISYEQYFGPGTRLTVT.